The source of this TCR beta chain is a study of blood T cell repertoires in COVID-19. On the study more broadly: Acute-phase and convalescent COVID-19 samples originated in the United States, Italy and Spain. From T cells, B-cell-depleted T cells, or PBMCs came the material, which was cDNA or gDNA.

Germline V gene data show CDR1 as MDHEN and CDR2 as SYDVKM. The CDR3 sequence is 13 residues long. The ends lost 5 bases at V and 8 bases at J; junction bases unmatched: 8. The protocol was immunoSEQ multiplex PCR, while the TCRdb copy is restricted to in-frame clones and leaves out a portion. The sample has some 150,000 clones, over 65% seen once; the top ten hold roughly 2.3%. The sequenced sample was peripheral blood. The chain recombines TRBV28 with TRBJ1-2, with 7 positions matching TRBD1. The origin of this receptor is a man between 65 and 80 years old with acute or convalescent COVID-19. CDR3 protein: CASSTKQGFGYTF. In nucleotides, the CDR3 is TGTGCCAGCAGTACTAAACAGGGGTTCGGCTACACCTTC.